This TCR beta chain was retrieved from a study of patients and donors after allogeneic stem cell transplantation. TCRdb re-analysed the RT-PCR reads in MiXCR, keeping a single row per CDR3 protein. The table lists 190,000 or so distinct CDR3 sequences, less than 45% of them singletons. The receptor was derived from a human donor who was either an allogeneic HSCT recipient or a stem cell or donor lymphocyte infusion donor (not recorded which). It is not recorded whose cells these are; they may come from a transplant donor. Sequenced sample: blood, either unsorted or a sorted T cell fraction (not recorded which).

The CDR3 is CASSDRVNEKLFF. The CDR3 nucleotides are TGTGCCAGCAGCGACCGGGTGAATGAAAAACTGTTTTTT. This chain connects TRBV27 to TRBJ1-4; D gene uncertain. CDR1 is MNHEY and CDR2 is SMNVEV in the germline V gene (reference sequence). V was shortened by 6 bases and J by 5 bases, with 10 bases between the two germline ends. The CDR3 spans 13 residues.